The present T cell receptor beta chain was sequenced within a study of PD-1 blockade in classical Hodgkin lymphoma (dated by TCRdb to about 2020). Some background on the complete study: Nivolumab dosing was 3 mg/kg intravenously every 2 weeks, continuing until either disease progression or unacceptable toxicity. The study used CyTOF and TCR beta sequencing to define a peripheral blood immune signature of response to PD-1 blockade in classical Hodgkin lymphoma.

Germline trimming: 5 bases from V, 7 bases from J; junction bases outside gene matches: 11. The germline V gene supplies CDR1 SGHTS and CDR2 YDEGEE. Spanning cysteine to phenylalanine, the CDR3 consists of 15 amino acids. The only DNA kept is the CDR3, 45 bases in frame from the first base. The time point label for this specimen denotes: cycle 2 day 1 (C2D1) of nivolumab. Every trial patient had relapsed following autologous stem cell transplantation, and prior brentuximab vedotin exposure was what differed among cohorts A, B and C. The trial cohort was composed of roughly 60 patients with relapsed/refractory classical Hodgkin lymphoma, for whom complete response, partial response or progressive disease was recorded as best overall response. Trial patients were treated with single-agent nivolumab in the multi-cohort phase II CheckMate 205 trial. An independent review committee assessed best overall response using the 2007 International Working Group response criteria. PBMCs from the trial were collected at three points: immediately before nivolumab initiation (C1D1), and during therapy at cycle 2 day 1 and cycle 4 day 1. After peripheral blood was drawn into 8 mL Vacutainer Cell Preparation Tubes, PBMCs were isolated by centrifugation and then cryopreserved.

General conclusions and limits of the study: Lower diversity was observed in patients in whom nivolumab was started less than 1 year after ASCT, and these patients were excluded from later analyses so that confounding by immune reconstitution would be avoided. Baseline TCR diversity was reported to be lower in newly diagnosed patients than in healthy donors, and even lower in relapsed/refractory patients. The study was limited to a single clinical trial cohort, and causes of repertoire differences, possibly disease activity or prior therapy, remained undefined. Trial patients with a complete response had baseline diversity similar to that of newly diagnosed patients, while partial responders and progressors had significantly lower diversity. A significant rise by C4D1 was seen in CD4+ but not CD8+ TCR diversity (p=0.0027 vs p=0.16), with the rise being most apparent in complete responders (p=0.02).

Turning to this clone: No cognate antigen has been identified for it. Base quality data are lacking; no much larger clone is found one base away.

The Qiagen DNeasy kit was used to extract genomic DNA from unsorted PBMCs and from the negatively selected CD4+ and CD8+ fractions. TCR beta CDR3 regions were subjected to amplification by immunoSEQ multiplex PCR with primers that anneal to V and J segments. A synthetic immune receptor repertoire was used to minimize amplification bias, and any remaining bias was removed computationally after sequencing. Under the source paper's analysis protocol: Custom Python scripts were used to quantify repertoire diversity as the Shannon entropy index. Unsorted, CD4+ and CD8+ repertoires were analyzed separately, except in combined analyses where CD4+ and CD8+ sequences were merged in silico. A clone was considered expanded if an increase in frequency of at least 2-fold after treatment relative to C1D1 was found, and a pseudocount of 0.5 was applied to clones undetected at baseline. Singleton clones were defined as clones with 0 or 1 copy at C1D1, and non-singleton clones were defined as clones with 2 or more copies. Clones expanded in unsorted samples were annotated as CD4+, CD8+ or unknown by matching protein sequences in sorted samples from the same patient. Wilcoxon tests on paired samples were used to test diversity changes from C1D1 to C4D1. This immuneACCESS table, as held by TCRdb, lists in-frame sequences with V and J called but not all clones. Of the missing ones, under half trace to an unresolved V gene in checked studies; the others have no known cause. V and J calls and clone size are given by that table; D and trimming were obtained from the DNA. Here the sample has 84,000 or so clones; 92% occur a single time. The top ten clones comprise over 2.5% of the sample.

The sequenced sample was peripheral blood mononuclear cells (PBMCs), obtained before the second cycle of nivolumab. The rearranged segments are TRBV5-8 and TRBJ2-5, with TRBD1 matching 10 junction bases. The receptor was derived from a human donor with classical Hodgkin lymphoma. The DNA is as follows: TGTGCCAGCAGACGGCCGGGACAGGGGAGGGGGACCCAGTACTTC. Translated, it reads CASRRPGQGRGTQYF.